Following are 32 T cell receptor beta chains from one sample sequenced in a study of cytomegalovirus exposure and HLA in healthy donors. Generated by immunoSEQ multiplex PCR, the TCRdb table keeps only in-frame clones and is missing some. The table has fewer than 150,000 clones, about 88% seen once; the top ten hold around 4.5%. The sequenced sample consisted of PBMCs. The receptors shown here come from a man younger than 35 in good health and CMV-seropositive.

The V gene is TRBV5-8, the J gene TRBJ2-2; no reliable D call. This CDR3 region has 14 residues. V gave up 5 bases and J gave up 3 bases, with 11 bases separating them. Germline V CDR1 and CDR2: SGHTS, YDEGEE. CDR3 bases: TGTGCCAGCAGACTGATATTAGACACCGGGGAGCTGTTTTTT. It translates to CASRLILDTGELFF.

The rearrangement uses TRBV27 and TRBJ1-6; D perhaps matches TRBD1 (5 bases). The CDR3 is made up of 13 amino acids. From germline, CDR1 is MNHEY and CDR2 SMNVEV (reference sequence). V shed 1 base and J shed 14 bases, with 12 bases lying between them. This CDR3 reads CASSLLGGEALHF. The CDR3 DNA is TGTGCCAGCAGTTTATTGGGGGGAGAGGCCCTCCACTTT.

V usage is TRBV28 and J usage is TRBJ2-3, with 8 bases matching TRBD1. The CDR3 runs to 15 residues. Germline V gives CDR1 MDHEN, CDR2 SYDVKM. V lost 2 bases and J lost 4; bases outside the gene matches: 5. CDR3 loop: CASSLGQGASDTQYF. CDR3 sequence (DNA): TGTGCCAGCAGTTTAGGTCAGGGGGCCTCAGATACGCAGTATTTT.

Here the CDR3 DNA reads TGTGCCAGCAGCTTAGCGGGGACTAGCGAAGAGACCCAGTACTTC. Translating it yields CASSLAGTSEETQYF. V usage is TRBV7-6 and J usage is TRBJ2-5; 10 bases agree with TRBD2. Germline-derived CDR1 and CDR2 are SGHVS and FNYEAQ. CDR3 size: 15 residues. After removal of 0 bases from V and 3 bases from J, the junction contained 1 base not matched to a gene.

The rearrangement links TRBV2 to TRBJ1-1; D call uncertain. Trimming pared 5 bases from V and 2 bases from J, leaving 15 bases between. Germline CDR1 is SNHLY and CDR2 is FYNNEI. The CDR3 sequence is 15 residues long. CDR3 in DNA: TGTGCCAGCAGTCCCGAGGGTTTGGGAAACACTGAAGCTTTCTTT. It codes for CASSPEGLGNTEAFF. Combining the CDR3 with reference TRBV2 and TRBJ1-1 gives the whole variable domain EPEVTQTPSHQVTQMGQEVILRCVPISNHLYFYWYRQILGQKVEFLVSFYNNEISEKSEIFDDQFSVERPDGSNFTLKIRSTKLEDSAMYFCASSPEGLGNTEAFFGQGTRLTVV.

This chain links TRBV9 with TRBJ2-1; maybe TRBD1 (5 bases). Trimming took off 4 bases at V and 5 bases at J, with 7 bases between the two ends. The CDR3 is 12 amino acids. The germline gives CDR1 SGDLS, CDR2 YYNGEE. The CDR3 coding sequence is TGTGCCAGCAGCAAACAGGACAATGAGCAGTTCTTC. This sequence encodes CASSKQDNEQFF.

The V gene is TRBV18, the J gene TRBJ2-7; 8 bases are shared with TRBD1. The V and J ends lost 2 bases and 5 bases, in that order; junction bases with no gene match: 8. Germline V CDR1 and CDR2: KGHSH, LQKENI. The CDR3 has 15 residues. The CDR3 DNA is TGTGCCAGCTCACCATCACAGGGGGATCGTCACGAGCAGTACTTC. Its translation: CASSPSQGDRHEQYF.

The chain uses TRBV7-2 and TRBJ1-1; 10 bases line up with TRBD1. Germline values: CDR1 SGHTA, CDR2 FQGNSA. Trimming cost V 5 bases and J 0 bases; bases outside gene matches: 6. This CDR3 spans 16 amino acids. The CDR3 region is CASSPGQGPMNTEAFF. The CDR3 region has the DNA TGTGCCAGCAGCCCGGGACAGGGGCCAATGAACACTGAAGCTTTCTTT.

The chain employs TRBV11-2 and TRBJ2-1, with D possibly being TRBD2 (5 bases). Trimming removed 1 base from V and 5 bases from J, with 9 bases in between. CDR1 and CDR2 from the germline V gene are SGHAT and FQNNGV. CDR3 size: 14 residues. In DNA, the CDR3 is TGTGCCAGCAGCTTAGTTCGGGAAGACAATGAGCAGTTCTTC. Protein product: CASSLVREDNEQFF.

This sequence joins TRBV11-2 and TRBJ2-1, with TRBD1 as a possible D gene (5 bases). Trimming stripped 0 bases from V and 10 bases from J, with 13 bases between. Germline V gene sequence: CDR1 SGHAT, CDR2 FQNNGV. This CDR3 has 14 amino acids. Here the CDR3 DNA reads TGTGCCAGCAGCTTAGATAATTTCAGGGCCGAGCAGTTCTTC. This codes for CASSLDNFRAEQFF.

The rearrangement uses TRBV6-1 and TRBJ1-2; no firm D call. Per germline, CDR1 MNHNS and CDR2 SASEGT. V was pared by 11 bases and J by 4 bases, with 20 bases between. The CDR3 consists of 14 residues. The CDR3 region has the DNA TGTGCCGTCGCCGTTGACTTCCCATCCTATGGCTACACCTTC. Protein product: CAVAVDFPSYGYTF.

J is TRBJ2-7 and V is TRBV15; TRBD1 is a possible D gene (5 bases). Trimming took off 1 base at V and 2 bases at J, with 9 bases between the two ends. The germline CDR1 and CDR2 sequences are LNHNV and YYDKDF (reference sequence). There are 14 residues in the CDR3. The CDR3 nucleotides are TGTGCCACCAGCAGAGCAGGGTACACCTACGAGCAGTACTTC. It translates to CATSRAGYTYEQYF.

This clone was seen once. The CDR3 region is CASSPDRDNQPQHF. Here the CDR3 DNA reads TGTGCCAGCTCACCGGACAGGGACAATCAGCCCCAGCATTTT. V gene TRBV18 combines with J gene TRBJ1-5; 8 nucleotides agree with TRBD1. V lost 3 bases and J lost 3; bases outside the gene matches: 1. CDR3 size: 14 residues. Germline CDR1 KGHSH, CDR2 LQKENI.

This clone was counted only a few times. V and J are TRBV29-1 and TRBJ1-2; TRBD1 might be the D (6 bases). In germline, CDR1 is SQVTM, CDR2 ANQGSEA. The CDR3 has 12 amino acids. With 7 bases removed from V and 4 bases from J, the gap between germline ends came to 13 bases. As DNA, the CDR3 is TGCAGCGCTACGACAGGTTCCTATGGCTACACCTTC. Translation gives CSATTGSYGYTF.

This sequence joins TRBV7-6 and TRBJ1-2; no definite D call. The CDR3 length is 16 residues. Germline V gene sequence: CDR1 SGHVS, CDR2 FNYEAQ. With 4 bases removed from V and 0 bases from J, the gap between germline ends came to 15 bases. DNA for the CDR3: TGTGCCAGCAGCTCCGGGAGACGCGGCACTAACTATGGCTACACCTTC. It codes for CASSSGRRGTNYGYTF. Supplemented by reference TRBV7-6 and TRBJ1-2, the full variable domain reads GAGVSQSPRYKVTKRGQDVALRCDPISGHVSLYWYRQALGQGPEFLTYFNYEAQQDKSGLPNDRFSAERPEGSISTLTIQRTEQRDSAMYRCASSSGRRGTNYGYTFGSGTRLTVV.

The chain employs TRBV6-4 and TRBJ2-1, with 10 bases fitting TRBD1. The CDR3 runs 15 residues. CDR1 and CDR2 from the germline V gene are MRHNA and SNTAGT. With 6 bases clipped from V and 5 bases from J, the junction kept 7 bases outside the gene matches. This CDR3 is CASSGGTGEHNEQFF. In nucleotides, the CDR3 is TGTGCCAGCAGCGGAGGGACAGGGGAACACAATGAGCAGTTCTTC.

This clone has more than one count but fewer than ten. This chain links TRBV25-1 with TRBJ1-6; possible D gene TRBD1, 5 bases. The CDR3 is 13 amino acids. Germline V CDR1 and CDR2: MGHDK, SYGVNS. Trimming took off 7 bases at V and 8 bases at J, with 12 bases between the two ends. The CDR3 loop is CASKMGGDSPLHF. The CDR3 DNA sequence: TGTGCCAGCAAAATGGGGGGTGATTCACCCCTCCACTTT.

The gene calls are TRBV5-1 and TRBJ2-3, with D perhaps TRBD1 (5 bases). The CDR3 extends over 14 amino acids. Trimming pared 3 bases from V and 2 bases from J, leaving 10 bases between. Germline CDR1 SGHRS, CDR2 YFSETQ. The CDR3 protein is CASSSGQATDTQYF. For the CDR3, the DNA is TGCGCCAGCAGCTCAGGACAAGCCACAGATACGCAGTATTTT.

The CDR3, as DNA: TGTGCCAGTGCAGAGGGATACGAGCAGTACTTC. Translation gives CASAEGYEQYF. This sequence joins TRBV19 and TRBJ2-7; possibly TRBD2 for D (5 bases). Germline CDR1 is LNHDA and CDR2 is SQIVND (reference sequence). Trimming cost V 8 bases and J 4 bases, with 9 bases left between them. The CDR3 runs 11 residues.

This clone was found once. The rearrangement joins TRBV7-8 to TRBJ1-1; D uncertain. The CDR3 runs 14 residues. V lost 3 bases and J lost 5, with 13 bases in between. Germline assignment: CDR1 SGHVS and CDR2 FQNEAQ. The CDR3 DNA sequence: TGTGCCAGCAGCTTGAATCTGGGCCGGACTGAAGCTTTCTTT. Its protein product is CASSLNLGRTEAFF.

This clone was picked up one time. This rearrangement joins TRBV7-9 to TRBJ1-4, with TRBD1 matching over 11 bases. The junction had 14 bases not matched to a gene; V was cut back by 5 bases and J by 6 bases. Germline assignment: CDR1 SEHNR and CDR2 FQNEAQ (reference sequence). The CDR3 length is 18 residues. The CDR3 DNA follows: TGTGCCAGCAGCCAGAGACCGGGACAGGGGGAGTCGGATGAAAAACTGTTTTTT. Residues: CASSQRPGQGESDEKLFF.

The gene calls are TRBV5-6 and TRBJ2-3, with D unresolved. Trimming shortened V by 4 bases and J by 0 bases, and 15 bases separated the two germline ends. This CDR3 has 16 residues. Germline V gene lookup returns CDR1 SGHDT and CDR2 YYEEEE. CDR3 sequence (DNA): TGTGCCAGCAGCCTACGTGAATTACGGAGCACAGATACGCAGTATTTT. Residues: CASSLRELRSTDTQYF.

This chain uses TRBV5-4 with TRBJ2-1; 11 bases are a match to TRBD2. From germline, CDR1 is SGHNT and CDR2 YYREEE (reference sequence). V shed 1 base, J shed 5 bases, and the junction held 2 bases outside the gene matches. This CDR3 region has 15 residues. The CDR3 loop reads CASSLKTSGDNEQFF. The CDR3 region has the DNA TGTGCCAGCAGCTTGAAGACTAGCGGGGACAATGAGCAGTTCTTC.

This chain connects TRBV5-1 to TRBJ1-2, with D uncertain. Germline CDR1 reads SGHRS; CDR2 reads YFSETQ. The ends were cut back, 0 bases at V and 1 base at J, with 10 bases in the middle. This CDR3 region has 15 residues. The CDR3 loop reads CASSLGQAINYGYTF. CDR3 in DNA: TGCGCCAGCAGCTTGGGGCAGGCGATTAACTATGGCTACACCTTC.

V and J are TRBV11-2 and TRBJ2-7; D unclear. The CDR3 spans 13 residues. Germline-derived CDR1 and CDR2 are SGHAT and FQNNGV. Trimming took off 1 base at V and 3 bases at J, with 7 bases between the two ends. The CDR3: CASSLVVFYEQYF. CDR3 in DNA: TGTGCCAGCAGCTTAGTCGTGTTCTACGAGCAGTACTTC.

The CDR3 bases are TGTGCCAGCAGTGAAACACTATCAGGGGGCCGGGAGACCCAGTACTTC. It specifies CASSETLSGGRETQYF. V is TRBV6-1 and J is TRBJ2-5; TRBD1 matches at 8 bases. Germline CDR1 reads MNHNS; CDR2 reads SASEGT. The CDR3 consists of 16 residues. The V and J ends lost 2 bases and 5 bases, in that order; junction bases with no gene match: 10.

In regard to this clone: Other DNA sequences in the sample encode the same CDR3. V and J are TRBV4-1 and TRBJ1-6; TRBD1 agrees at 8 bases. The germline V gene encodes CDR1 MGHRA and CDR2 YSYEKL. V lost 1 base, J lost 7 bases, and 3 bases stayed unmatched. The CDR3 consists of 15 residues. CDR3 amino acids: CASSQGQGRNSPLHF. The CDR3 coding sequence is TGCGCCAGCAGCCAAGGACAGGGGCGCAATTCACCCCTCCACTTT.

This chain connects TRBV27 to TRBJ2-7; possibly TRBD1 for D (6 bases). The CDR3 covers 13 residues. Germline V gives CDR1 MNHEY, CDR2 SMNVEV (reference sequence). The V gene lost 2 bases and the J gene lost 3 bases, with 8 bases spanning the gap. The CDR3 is CASSLQDSYEQYF. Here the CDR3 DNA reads TGTGCCAGCAGTTTACAGGACAGCTACGAGCAGTACTTC.

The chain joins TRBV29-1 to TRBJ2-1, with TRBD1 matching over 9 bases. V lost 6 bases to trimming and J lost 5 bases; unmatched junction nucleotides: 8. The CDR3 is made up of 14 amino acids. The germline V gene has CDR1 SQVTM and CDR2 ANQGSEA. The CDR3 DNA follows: TGCAGCGTCCACGGGACAGGGAGTGACAATGAGCAGTTCTTC. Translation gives CSVHGTGSDNEQFF.

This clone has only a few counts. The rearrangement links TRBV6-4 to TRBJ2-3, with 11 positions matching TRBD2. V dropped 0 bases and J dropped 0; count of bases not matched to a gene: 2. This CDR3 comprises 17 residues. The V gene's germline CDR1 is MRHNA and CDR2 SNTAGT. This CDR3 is CASSDSASGGSTDTQYF. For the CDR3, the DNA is TGTGCCAGCAGTGACTCGGCTAGCGGGGGGAGCACAGATACGCAGTATTTT.

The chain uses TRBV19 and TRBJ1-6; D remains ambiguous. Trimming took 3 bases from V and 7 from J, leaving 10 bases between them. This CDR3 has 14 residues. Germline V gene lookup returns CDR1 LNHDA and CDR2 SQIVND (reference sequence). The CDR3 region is CASSMAVTNSPLHF. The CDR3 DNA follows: TGTGCCAGTAGTATGGCGGTCACGAATTCACCCCTCCACTTT.

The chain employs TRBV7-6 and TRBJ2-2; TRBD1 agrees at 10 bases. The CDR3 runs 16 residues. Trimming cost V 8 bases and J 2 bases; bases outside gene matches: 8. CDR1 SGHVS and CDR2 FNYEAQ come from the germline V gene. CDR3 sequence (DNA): TGTGCCAGCGGACAGGGGGACCTATTAAACACCGGGGAGCTGTTTTTT. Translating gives CASGQGDLLNTGELFF.